This TCR beta chain is from a study of CD8+ T cells in alopecia areata. Study context: Each of the treated patients was given oral tofacitinib, 5 to 10 mg twice daily, for moderate-to-severe alopecia areata. Tofacitinib continued for 6 to 18 months and was then withheld for 6 months. Regarding the study as a whole: In patients, TCRs were shared less clearly than in mice, and HLA may possibly be involved.

The ends lost 0 bases at V and 7 bases at J; junction bases unmatched: 6. Germline CDR1 reads GTSNPN; CDR2 reads SVGIG (reference sequence). The length of the CDR3 is 14 residues. A remark on this clone: The antigen is undetermined.

RNA extraction and reverse transcription yielded cDNA as sequencing template. TCRdb keeps only in-frame clones here, not all; method: immunoSEQ multiplex PCR. The table includes 140,000 to 150,000 clones, 58% detected once. This specimen consisted of CD4+ T cells sorted from blood, obtained at week 0. The chain couples TRBV30 to TRBJ1-5; TRBD1 aligns across 7 bases. The origin of this receptor is a human donor with alopecia areata. The CDR3 reads CAWSVGGGGQPQHF. The CDR3 coding sequence is TGTGCCTGGAGTGTAGGGGGAGGGGGCCAGCCCCAGCATTTT.